Presented here are 30 T cell receptor beta chains from one specimen sequenced in a study of T cells in localized non-small cell lung cancer. Data came from immunoSEQ multiplex PCR; TCRdb stores just in-frame clones and leaves some out. The table shows some 71,000 clones, with approximately 84% occurring only once. The material sequenced was peripheral blood, taken before any cancer treatment. The receptor set was obtained from a female donor older than 55 with stage I lung adenocarcinoma.

This chain uses TRBV6-5 with TRBJ1-2, with 7 bases that match TRBD1. V lost 6 bases and J lost 9; bases outside the gene matches: 13. From germline, CDR1 is MNHEY and CDR2 SVGAGI. CDR3 length: 14 residues. The CDR3 sequence: CASSPRQGHWSYTF. The CDR3 DNA follows: TGTGCCAGCAGCCCTAGACAGGGCCACTGGAGCTACACCTTC.

The chain uses TRBV7-6 and TRBJ2-1; 11 nucleotides agree with TRBD2. Germline CDR1 reads SGHVS; CDR2 reads FNYEAQ. The V and J ends lost 1 base and 6 bases, in that order; junction bases with no gene match: 11. There are 18 residues in the CDR3. CDR3 region: CASSLDPQLAGGFNEQFF. For the CDR3, the DNA is TGTGCCAGCAGCTTAGACCCTCAGCTAGCGGGAGGCTTCAATGAGCAGTTCTTC. The variable domain in full, with the rest retrieved from reference TRBV7-6 and TRBJ2-1, is GAGVSQSPRYKVTKRGQDVALRCDPISGHVSLYWYRQALGQGPEFLTYFNYEAQQDKSGLPNDRFSAERPEGSISTLTIQRTEQRDSAMYRCASSLDPQLAGGFNEQFFGPGTRLTVL.

The V call is TRBV19, the J call TRBJ1-1; TRBD1 agrees at 8 bases. Germline V gene data show CDR1 as LNHDA and CDR2 as SQIVND (reference sequence). Unmatched junction bases numbered 10, after V lost 5 bases and J lost 11 bases. The CDR3 is 13 amino acids. The CDR3 region has the DNA TGTGCCAGTAGTCCGGGGACAGGACGAGACGCTTTCTTT. Amino acid sequence: CASSPGTGRDAFF.

The rearrangement links TRBV2 to TRBJ2-1; D is undetermined. The CDR3 is 11 residues long. Per the germline V gene, CDR1 is SNHLY and CDR2 is FYNNEI. Trimming shortened V by 4 bases and J by 5 bases, and 3 bases separated the two germline ends. The CDR3 DNA sequence: TGTGCCAGCAGTGTACACAATGAGCAGTTCTTC. It specifies CASSVHNEQFF.

The chain combines TRBV6-5 with TRBJ2-3; D not certain. V lost 2 bases to trimming and J lost 0 bases, with 9 bases between them. The germline V gene has CDR1 MNHEY and CDR2 SVGAGI. This CDR3 is built from 15 residues. In DNA, the CDR3 is TGTGCCAGCAGTTACGATCCCTCTAGCACAGATACGCAGTATTTT. It codes for CASSYDPSSTDTQYF.

This chain connects TRBV10-3 to TRBJ1-2; 9 nucleotides agree with TRBD1. With 5 bases clipped from V and 7 bases from J, the junction kept 11 bases outside the gene matches. CDR3 size: 15 residues. The germline CDR1 and CDR2 sequences are ENHRY and SYGVKD. The CDR3 sequence: CAISNQPGQGSGYTF. CDR3 bases: TGTGCCATCAGTAATCAACCGGGACAGGGATCTGGCTACACCTTC.

The rearrangement links TRBV10-2 to TRBJ2-3; 13 nucleotides agree with TRBD2. This CDR3 is 17 amino acids long. Losses at the gene ends were 6 bases for V and 4 bases for J; bases not matched to a gene: 10. Germline V CDR1 and CDR2: WSHSY, SAAADI. CDR3 sequence reads: CASRRTSGGAGPDTQYF. The CDR3 DNA reads as TGCGCCAGCAGGAGAACTAGCGGGGGGGCTGGTCCAGATACGCAGTATTTT.

V usage is TRBV30 and J usage is TRBJ1-2; D is undetermined. Looked up from germline, CDR1 is GTSNPN and CDR2 is SVGIG (reference sequence). Trimming cost V 3 bases and J 3 bases, with 14 bases left between them. CDR3 length: 14 residues. This chain's CDR3 is CAWRARGRDYGYTF. The CDR3, as DNA: TGTGCCTGGAGGGCCAGAGGAAGGGACTATGGCTACACCTTC.

This clone was found once. This chain uses TRBV30 with TRBJ2-7; TRBD2 matches at 7 bases. V dropped 2 bases and J dropped 2; count of bases not matched to a gene: 3. The CDR3 spans 13 residues. Germline values: CDR1 GTSNPN, CDR2 SVGIG (reference sequence). CDR3 region: CAWSSGVTYEQYF. The CDR3 coding sequence is TGTGCCTGGAGTAGCGGGGTTACCTACGAGCAGTACTTC.

The gene calls are TRBV2 and TRBJ2-5; 7 nucleotides align to TRBD1. CDR3 length equals 14 residues. J gave up 1 base and V 7 bases, and 6 bases lay outside the gene matches. CDR1 and CDR2 from the germline V gene are SNHLY and FYNNEI. CDR3 coding DNA: TGTGCCAGCACTAACAGGGGATTCCAAGAGACCCAGTACTTC. It codes for CASTNRGFQETQYF. The whole variable domain, remainder taken from reference TRBV2 and TRBJ2-5, is EPEVTQTPSHQVTQMGQEVILRCVPISNHLYFYWYRQILGQKVEFLVSFYNNEISEKSEIFDDQFSVERPDGSNFTLKIRSTKLEDSAMYFCASTNRGFQETQYFGPGTRLLVL.

The chain is built from TRBV9 and TRBJ1-4; 7 bases align to TRBD1. The CDR3 runs 16 residues. With V trimmed by 4 bases and J by 3 bases, 9 bases remained unmatched. Germline V CDR1 and CDR2: SGDLS, YYNGEE. The DNA of the CDR3 is TGTGCCAGCAGCTTTTCGTCCGGGACAGCTAATGAAAAACTGTTTTTT. Translating it yields CASSFSSGTANEKLFF.

V is TRBV5-4 and J is TRBJ2-3, with 9 positions matching TRBD1. There are 14 residues in the CDR3. Germline lookup yields CDR1 SGHNT and CDR2 YYREEE (reference sequence). With V trimmed by 5 bases and J by 4 bases, 5 bases remained unmatched. This CDR3 is CASRPDRGSDTQYF. CDR3 coding DNA: TGTGCCAGCAGGCCGGACAGGGGATCAGATACGCAGTATTTT.

The chain uses TRBV2 and TRBJ1-2, with D perhaps matching TRBD1 (6 bases). CDR1 SNHLY and CDR2 FYNNEI come from the germline V gene. The germline V and J ends were trimmed by 8 bases and 8 bases, with 18 bases remaining between them. This CDR3 has 13 residues. CDR3 in amino acids: CASRGDISEGYTF. The DNA of the CDR3 is TGTGCCAGCCGTGGGGACATCTCAGAGGGCTACACCTTC.

The V and J genes are TRBV11-2 and TRBJ1-2; a weak D match, TRBD1 (6 bases). The ends were cut back, 0 bases at V and 7 bases at J, with 12 bases in the middle. The CDR3 is 14 residues long. Germline V gene sequence: CDR1 SGHAT, CDR2 FQNNGV. The CDR3 DNA follows: TGTGCCAGCAGCTTAGACGGGGGCGCGGGTGGCTACACCTTC. It specifies CASSLDGGAGGYTF.

The J gene is TRBJ2-7, the V gene TRBV15, with D perhaps TRBD1 (5 bases). The V end lost 2 bases, the J end lost 7 bases, and 9 bases lay between the germline ends. Per the germline V gene, CDR1 is LNHNV and CDR2 is YYDKDF (reference sequence). This CDR3 spans 12 amino acids. CDR3 in DNA: TGTGCCACCAGCAGATCTCGACAGGAGCAGTACTTC. Protein: CATSRSRQEQYF.

In DNA, the CDR3 is TGCGCCAGCAGCGGTCAGGGACCGGGGAACACTGAAGCTTTCTTT. Its protein is CASSGQGPGNTEAFF. The gene calls are TRBV5-1 and TRBJ1-1, with D possibly matching TRBD1 (5 bases). The CDR3 consists of 15 residues. Trimming cost V 4 bases and J 1 base, with 14 bases left between them. Germline V gene lookup returns CDR1 SGHRS and CDR2 YFSETQ.

The chain links TRBV19 to TRBJ1-5; no reliable D call. The CDR3 is 13 residues long. The germline gives CDR1 LNHDA, CDR2 SQIVND (reference sequence). V dropped 5 bases and J dropped 5 bases, with 10 bases sitting between them. In DNA, the CDR3 is TGTGCCAGTAGTTCGACCGCCCATCAGCCCCAGCATTTT. It is translated as CASSSTAHQPQHF.

This clone has more than one count but fewer than ten. The rearrangement joins TRBV4-1 to TRBJ1-2, with D possibly TRBD1 on 6 matching bases. Germline lookup yields CDR1 MGHRA and CDR2 YSYEKL. There are 14 residues in the CDR3. The V end was cut by 0 bases, the J end by 5 bases, with 10 bases between. The CDR3 DNA reads as TGCGCCAGCAGCCAAGAAGGGAGGGGGTATGGCTACACCTTC. Translation gives CASSQEGRGYGYTF.

The chain uses TRBV5-1 and TRBJ2-2; no definite D call. CDR3 size: 15 residues. Looked up from germline, CDR1 is SGHRS and CDR2 is YFSETQ. Between the trimmed V and J ends, which lost 1 base and 4 bases, there was a span of 11 bases. CDR3 nucleotide sequence: TGCGCCAGCAGCTTGACCTCCCTGCCCACCGGGGAGCTGTTTTTT. Translated: CASSLTSLPTGELFF.

The chain carries TRBV6-5 and TRBJ1-1; TRBD1 might be the D (6 bases). V lost 6 bases, J lost 4 bases, and 12 bases lay in between. CDR1 and CDR2 (germline): MNHEY, SVGAGI. The CDR3 covers 13 residues. The CDR3 is CASSYRDGTEAFF. CDR3 in DNA: TGTGCCAGCAGCTACAGGGACGGCACTGAAGCTTTCTTT.

The chain combines TRBV27 with TRBJ2-5, with 8 bases aligning to TRBD2. J gave up 5 bases and V 2 bases, and 10 bases lay outside the gene matches. CDR3 length equals 16 residues. The germline gives CDR1 MNHEY, CDR2 SMNVEV (reference sequence). CDR3 residues: CASSLKISGRGETQYF. CDR3 nucleotides: TGTGCCAGCAGTTTAAAGATAAGCGGGAGAGGGGAGACCCAGTACTTC.

The rearrangement links TRBV5-6 to TRBJ2-1; 10 nucleotides agree with TRBD1. CDR1 and CDR2 from the germline V gene are SGHDT and YYEEEE. The J segment lost 9 bases and the V segment lost 6 bases, leaving 9 bases of the junction unmatched. The CDR3 runs to 14 residues. CDR3 bases: TGTGCCAGCACCGACCCGGACAGGGGGAGTGAGCAGTTCTTC. It codes for CASTDPDRGSEQFF.

The rearrangement links TRBV11-3 to TRBJ1-1, with D perhaps TRBD1 (5 bases). This CDR3 comprises 13 residues. Germline CDR1 is SGHNT and CDR2 is YENEEA. The ends were cut back, 0 bases at V and 10 bases at J, with 12 bases in the middle. CDR3: CASSLDTQGRAFF. CDR3 coding DNA: TGTGCCAGCAGCTTAGATACCCAGGGAAGAGCTTTCTTT.

The V and J genes are TRBV10-2 and TRBJ1-5; D is undetermined. Between the trimmed V and J ends, which lost 2 bases and 4 bases, there was a span of 6 bases. The CDR3 covers 13 residues. Germline V CDR1 and CDR2: WSHSY, SAAADI. The CDR3 DNA reads TGCGCCAGCAGTGAGACTTCTAATCAGCCCCAGCATTTT. This codes for CASSETSNQPQHF.

This clone was seen more than once but under ten times. The chain links TRBV19 to TRBJ1-5; 7 bases are shared with TRBD1. CDR1 is LNHDA and CDR2 is SQIVND in the germline V gene (reference sequence). The CDR3 runs 14 residues. The V and J ends lost 5 bases and 2 bases, in that order; junction bases with no gene match: 3. The CDR3 loop is CASSVTGGNQPQHF. Here the CDR3 DNA reads TGTGCCAGTAGTGTTACAGGGGGCAATCAGCCCCAGCATTTT.

This sequence joins TRBV7-9 and TRBJ2-2; no firm D call. CDR1 and CDR2 from the germline V gene are SEHNR and FQNEAQ (reference sequence). This CDR3 is 14 amino acids long. Trimming took off 3 bases at V and 0 bases at J, with 5 bases between the two ends. This CDR3 is CASSFFSNTGELFF. For the CDR3, the DNA is TGTGCCAGCAGCTTTTTTTCGAACACCGGGGAGCTGTTTTTT.

The V gene is TRBV19, the J gene TRBJ2-7; maybe TRBD2 (6 bases). The germline V gene encodes CDR1 LNHDA and CDR2 SQIVND (reference sequence). Between the trimmed V and J ends, which lost 4 bases and 2 bases, there was a span of 12 bases. This CDR3 is 14 amino acids long. The CDR3 bases are TGTGCCAGTAGTAATGGACTACCTCCCTACGAGCAGTACTTC. It translates to CASSNGLPPYEQYF. Combining the CDR3 with reference TRBV19 and TRBJ2-7 gives the whole variable domain DGGITQSPKYLFRKEGQNVTLSCEQNLNHDAMYWYRQDPGQGLRLIYYSQIVNDFQKGDIAEGYSVSREKKESFPLTVTSAQKNPTAFYLCASSNGLPPYEQYFGPGTRLTVT.

This clone was counted once. The sample holds other DNA sequences that translate to the same CDR3. This rearrangement joins TRBV30 to TRBJ1-5, with D unclear. The CDR3 runs 13 residues. The V and J ends lost 2 bases and 0 bases respectively, with 5 bases between them. Germline-derived CDR1 and CDR2 are GTSNPN and SVGIG (reference sequence). In DNA form, the CDR3 reads TGTGCCTGGAGTCGAAGTAGCAATCAGCCCCAGCATTTT. It specifies CAWSRSSNQPQHF.

The table lists this clone with a few counts. This CDR3 is CASSVGAAAWTNYGYTF. The CDR3 bases are TGTGCCAGCAGTGTGGGGGCCGCCGCTTGGACTAACTATGGCTACACCTTC. The chain uses TRBV6-1 and TRBJ1-2, with D tentatively TRBD1 (6 bases). This CDR3 spans 17 amino acids. The germline V and J ends were trimmed by 4 bases and 0 bases, with 18 bases remaining between them. Germline V lookup: CDR1 MNHNS, CDR2 SASEGT.

The chain uses TRBV19 and TRBJ2-2; 10 nucleotides line up with TRBD2. The CDR3 sequence is 17 residues long. Germline CDR1 LNHDA, CDR2 SQIVND (reference sequence). V lost 3 bases, J lost 4 bases, and 8 bases stayed unmatched. The CDR3 DNA follows: TGTGCCAGTAGTATTCATACTAGCGGGGCCTCCACCGGGGAGCTGTTTTTT. This encodes CASSIHTSGASTGELFF.